These T cell receptor beta chains were read from a single sample in a study of blood T cell repertoires in COVID-19. Profiling relied on immunoSEQ multiplex PCR, and the TCRdb table lists in-frame clones only, not all of them. Of some 100,000 clones listed, 65% to 90% are singletons. Sequenced input: PBMCs or T cells enriched from blood (not recorded which). These receptors all stem from a woman aged 50 to 60 who had recovered from COVID-19. CDR3s include the opening cysteine and the closing phenylalanine or tryptophan. A D gene is named only where the DNA matches it firmly. Rows give clone size only sometimes, using once, few, many, or a class for an expanded clone.

clone size: NA; D gene: TRBD2; CDR3 length: 15; J gene: TRBJ2-1; V gene: TRBV27; CDR3 DNA: TGTGCCAGCCGTAATAGCGGGGGGGCCTTCCATGAGCAGTTCTTC; CDR3 protein: CASRNSGGAFHEQFF
clone size: NA; D gene: NA; CDR3 length: 14; J gene: TRBJ1-1; V gene: TRBV3-1/TRBV3-2; CDR3 DNA: TGTGCCAGCAGCCAAGGGTCAGGCAACACTGAAGCTTTCTTT; CDR3 protein: CASSQGSGNTEAFF
clone size: few; D gene: TRBD1; CDR3 length: 15; J gene: TRBJ1-5; V gene: TRBV7-3; CDR3 DNA: TGTGCCAGCAGCTTAACGGGACAGTTCGGACAGCCCCAGCATTTT; CDR3 protein: CASSLTGQFGQPQHF
clone size: NA; D gene: NA; CDR3 length: 15; J gene: TRBJ1-4; V gene: TRBV5-1; CDR3 DNA: TGCGCCAGCAGCTTGGCCGGTCAGCGGGGTGAAAAACTGTTTTTT; CDR3 protein: CASSLAGQRGEKLFF
clone size: NA; D gene: TRBD2; CDR3 length: 17; J gene: TRBJ2-4; V gene: TRBV4-1; CDR3 DNA: TGCGCCAGCAGCCAAGCTAGCGGGAGGGCCGGTGTAGACATTCAGTACTTC; CDR3 protein: CASSQASGRAGVDIQYF
clone size: NA; D gene: NA; CDR3 length: 14; J gene: TRBJ1-2; V gene: TRBV30; CDR3 DNA: TGTGCCTGGAGTGTAACGGGGACTAACTATGGCTACACCTTC; CDR3 protein: CAWSVTGTNYGYTF
clone size: NA; D gene: NA; CDR3 length: 17; J gene: TRBJ1-4; V gene: TRBV5-1; CDR3 DNA: TGCGCCAGCAGCTTGGGGGTGGTAGGACAGCTTAATGAAAAACTGTTTTTT; CDR3 protein: CASSLGVVGQLNEKLFF
clone size: NA; D gene: TRBD1; CDR3 length: 13; J gene: TRBJ1-2; V gene: TRBV19; CDR3 DNA: TGTGCCAGTAGTACGACAGGGAACTATGGCTACACCTTC; CDR3 protein: CASSTTGNYGYTF
clone size: NA; D gene: NA; CDR3 length: 12; J gene: TRBJ2-2; V gene: TRBV29-1; CDR3 DNA: TGCAGCGCTTGGAAGGGGACCGGGGAGCTGTTTTTT; CDR3 protein: CSAWKGTGELFF
clone size: NA; D gene: NA; CDR3 length: 17; J gene: TRBJ1-4; V gene: TRBV6-2/TRBV6-3; CDR3 DNA: TGTGCCAGCAGTCCCAGGGGAGTCCGGGGAACTAATGAAAAACTGTTTTTT; CDR3 protein: CASSPRGVRGTNEKLFF
clone size: NA; D gene: TRBD2; CDR3 length: 16; J gene: TRBJ2-1; V gene: TRBV5-1; CDR3 DNA: TGCGCCAGCAGCTCAGAGACTAGCGGGGTCTACAATGAGCAGTTCTTC; CDR3 protein: CASSSETSGVYNEQFF
clone size: few; D gene: NA; CDR3 length: 15; J gene: TRBJ2-5; V gene: TRBV28; CDR3 DNA: TGTGCCAGCAGTTTAGCCGTCGGGGGTCAAGAGACCCAGTACTTC; CDR3 protein: CASSLAVGGQETQYF
clone size: few; D gene: NA; CDR3 length: 14; J gene: TRBJ1-3; V gene: TRBV2; CDR3 DNA: TGTGCCAGCAGTGAAGGGGCAGCTGGAAACACCATATATTTT; CDR3 protein: CASSEGAAGNTIYF
clone size: NA; D gene: TRBD2; CDR3 length: 16; J gene: TRBJ2-1; V gene: TRBV24-1; CDR3 DNA: TGTGCCACCAGCCAAATTATTAGCGGGGGGGCCTATGAGCAGTTCTTC; CDR3 protein: CATSQIISGGAYEQFF
clone size: NA; D gene: TRBD1; CDR3 length: 14; J gene: TRBJ1-6; V gene: TRBV23-1; CDR3 DNA: TGCGCCAGCAGTCAACAAACAGGGGATTCACCCCTCCACTTT; CDR3 protein: CASSQQTGDSPLHF
clone size: NA; D gene: TRBD1; CDR3 length: 14; J gene: TRBJ1-5; V gene: TRBV5-1; CDR3 DNA: TGCGCCAGCAGCTTGGAGGGGGCGGATCAGCCCCAGCATTTT; CDR3 protein: CASSLEGADQPQHF
clone size: NA; D gene: TRBD1; CDR3 length: 15; J gene: TRBJ1-2; V gene: TRBV6-5; CDR3 DNA: TGTGCCAGCAGTAAGAGACCGGGACAGGGGATGATCTACACCTTC; CDR3 protein: CASSKRPGQGMIYTF
clone size: once; D gene: TRBD2; CDR3 length: 16; J gene: TRBJ2-7; V gene: TRBV10-3; CDR3 DNA: TGTGCCATCAGTGAGCTCCTAGCGGGGGGGCCTGGAGAGCAGTACTTC; CDR3 protein: CAISELLAGGPGEQYF
clone size: NA; D gene: TRBD2; CDR3 length: 13; J gene: TRBJ2-7; V gene: TRBV30; CDR3 DNA: TGTGCCTGGAGTCTGACTAGCGGGAGCGAGCAGTACTTC; CDR3 protein: CAWSLTSGSEQYF
clone size: NA; D gene: NA; CDR3 length: 14; J gene: TRBJ2-5; V gene: TRBV5-1; CDR3 DNA: TGCGCCAGCAGCCTGCGCCCGGGACAAGAGACCCAGTACTTC; CDR3 protein: CASSLRPGQETQYF
clone size: NA; D gene: TRBD1; CDR3 length: 14; J gene: TRBJ2-3; V gene: TRBV29-1; CDR3 DNA: TGCAGCGTTGAAGGGGACAGGGGGACAGATACGCAGTATTTT; CDR3 protein: CSVEGDRGTDTQYF
clone size: NA; D gene: NA; CDR3 length: 14; J gene: TRBJ1-2; V gene: TRBV5-1; CDR3 DNA: TGCGCCAGCAGCCCCGACAGGCCGGACTATGGCTACACCTTC; CDR3 protein: CASSPDRPDYGYTF
clone size: NA; D gene: NA; CDR3 length: 14; J gene: TRBJ1-1; V gene: TRBV5-1; CDR3 DNA: TGCGCCAGCAGCTTGTTTGAGGGGAACACTGAAGCTTTCTTT; CDR3 protein: CASSLFEGNTEAFF
clone size: NA; D gene: TRBD2; CDR3 length: 16; J gene: TRBJ2-2; V gene: TRBV2; CDR3 DNA: TGTGCCAGCACCTCTAGCGGGGGGAGGGGCACCGGGGAGCTGTTTTTT; CDR3 protein: CASTSSGGRGTGELFF
clone size: few; D gene: NA; CDR3 length: 13; J gene: TRBJ1-1; V gene: TRBV5-5; CDR3 DNA: TGTGCCAGCAGCATAGGAGACGGGACTGAAGCTTTCTTT; CDR3 protein: CASSIGDGTEAFF
clone size: few; D gene: NA; CDR3 length: 15; J gene: TRBJ1-6; V gene: TRBV6-5; CDR3 DNA: TGTGCCAGCACCGGGCGCGGACAGAATAATTCACCCCTCCACTTT; CDR3 protein: CASTGRGQNNSPLHF
clone size: NA; D gene: TRBD1; CDR3 length: 13; J gene: TRBJ2-7; V gene: TRBV25-1; CDR3 DNA: TGTGCCAGCAGTGGGACAGGGGTTTACGAGCAGTACTTC; CDR3 protein: CASSGTGVYEQYF
clone size: NA; D gene: TRBD2; CDR3 length: 18; J gene: TRBJ2-6; V gene: TRBV27; CDR3 DNA: TGTGCCAGCAGTCCTCCATCTAGCGGGAATAATGGGGCCAACGTCCTGACTTTC; CDR3 protein: CASSPPSSGNNGANVLTF
clone size: NA; D gene: NA; CDR3 length: 13; J gene: TRBJ2-4; V gene: TRBV28; CDR3 DNA: TGTGCCAGCACGACATTCCCCACCCAAATTCAGTACTTC; CDR3 protein: CASTTFPTQIQYF
clone size: NA; D gene: TRBD1; CDR3 length: 16; J gene: TRBJ2-4; V gene: TRBV5-4; CDR3 DNA: TGTGCCAGCAGCCAACAGGGCCCGGGACAGGGCTACATTCAGTACTTC; CDR3 protein: CASSQQGPGQGYIQYF
clone size: NA; D gene: TRBD1; CDR3 length: 17; J gene: TRBJ1-2; V gene: TRBV11-2; CDR3 DNA: TGTGCCAGCAGCTCCCCGCCGCGGGCAGGGGGTGACTATGGCTACACCTTC; CDR3 protein: CASSSPPRAGGDYGYTF